These T cell receptor beta chains were read from a single sample in a study of breast tumors, draining lymph nodes, adjacent tissues. TCRdb re-called the multiplex PCR reads with MiXCR, one entry per CDR3 protein. The sample holds around 230,000 distinct CDR3 sequences, less than 40% seen once. The specimen sequenced was axillary lymph node tissue. These receptors came from a female donor with breast cancer. Some clones in this sample may be carry-over from other donors' samples. The CDR3 runs from the conserved cysteine through the conserved F or W. A D gene is named only where the DNA matches it firmly. Size tells how often a clone was seen (once, few, many) or the class of an expanded clone, and some rows leave it out.

j_call: TRBJ2-7
d_call: -
v_call: TRBV6-6
clone_size: -
cdr3_nt: TGTGCCAGCACTCACGGTCACACAACCTACGAGCAGTACTTC
cdr3_aa: CASTHGHTTYEQYF

j_call: TRBJ2-7
d_call: TRBD1
v_call: TRBV24-1
clone_size: -
cdr3_nt: TGTGCCACCAGTGAGTACAGGGGGCTCCGGACGCGCAGGTATGACGAGCAGTACTTC
cdr3_aa: CATSEYRGLRTRRYDEQYF

j_call: TRBJ2-5
d_call: -
v_call: TRBV2
clone_size: once
cdr3_nt: TGTGCCAGCAGTGATAGGGGGGGTTGGCAAGAGACCCAGTACTTC
cdr3_aa: CASSDRGGWQETQYF

j_call: TRBJ1-4
d_call: TRBD1
v_call: TRBV5-1
clone_size: many
cdr3_nt: TGCGCCAGCAGCCCCGGGACAGGGGGCGAAAAACTGTTTTTT
cdr3_aa: CASSPGTGGEKLFF

j_call: TRBJ2-3
d_call: TRBD2
v_call: TRBV4-2
clone_size: -
cdr3_nt: TGTGCCAGCAGCCAAGTAGAGTCGGGGGGGGGAGATACGCAGTATTTT
cdr3_aa: CASSQVESGGGDTQYF

j_call: TRBJ1-4
d_call: -
v_call: TRBV9
clone_size: many
cdr3_nt: TGTGCCAGCAGCTCGGGAGAAGGGATAGGGGATGAAAAACTGTTTTTT
cdr3_aa: CASSSGEGIGDEKLFF

j_call: TRBJ2-6
d_call: -
v_call: TRBV4-1
clone_size: many
cdr3_nt: TGCGCCAGCAGCCAAGGGCAGGCGGGCCGGTCTGGGGCCAACGTCCTGACTTTC
cdr3_aa: CASSQGQAGRSGANVLTF

j_call: TRBJ2-1
d_call: -
v_call: TRBV6-2/TRBV6-3
clone_size: -
cdr3_nt: TGTGCCAGCAGTTACAGGTTTGAGCAGTTCTTC
cdr3_aa: CASSYRFEQFF

j_call: TRBJ1-4
d_call: TRBD1
v_call: TRBV18
clone_size: many
cdr3_nt: TGTGCCAGCAGCCCCGACAGGGGAGGCGAAAAACTGTTTTTT
cdr3_aa: CASSPDRGGEKLFF

j_call: TRBJ1-1
d_call: -
v_call: TRBV5-1
clone_size: -
cdr3_nt: TGCGCCAGCAGCTTCACATCTTTTAACACTGAAGCTTTCTTT
cdr3_aa: CASSFTSFNTEAFF

j_call: TRBJ2-5
d_call: -
v_call: TRBV12-3/TRBV12-4
clone_size: -
cdr3_nt: TGTGCCAGCAGTTTGGCGGGGAAGGCAGAGACCCAGTACTTC
cdr3_aa: CASSLAGKAETQYF

j_call: TRBJ2-1
d_call: -
v_call: TRBV29-1
clone_size: many
cdr3_nt: TGCAGCGTGAGGGGGGGTTACAATGAGCAGTTCTTC
cdr3_aa: CSVRGGYNEQFF

j_call: TRBJ1-2
d_call: -
v_call: TRBV5-8
clone_size: many
cdr3_nt: TGTGCCAGCAAACGGGGGGGGAAGCATGGCTACACCTTC
cdr3_aa: CASKRGGKHGYTF

j_call: TRBJ1-3
d_call: -
v_call: TRBV4-1
clone_size: many
cdr3_nt: TGCGCCAGCAGCCAAGATAGGCCGGGATACGGAAACACCATATATTTT
cdr3_aa: CASSQDRPGYGNTIYF

j_call: TRBJ2-2
d_call: -
v_call: TRBV10-3
clone_size: many
cdr3_nt: TGTGCCATCAAATTTACTTCCGGGACAACGAACACCGGGGAGCTGTTTTTT
cdr3_aa: CAIKFTSGTTNTGELFF

j_call: TRBJ2-5
d_call: TRBD2
v_call: TRBV7-9
clone_size: -
cdr3_nt: TGTGCCAGCAGCTTATCTAGCGGGGGGTTTGAGACCCAGCACTTC
cdr3_aa: CASSLSSGGFETQHF

j_call: TRBJ2-5
d_call: -
v_call: TRBV19
clone_size: many
cdr3_nt: TGTGCCAGTAGTATCGGGACGGGACAAGAGACCCAGTACTTC
cdr3_aa: CASSIGTGQETQYF

j_call: TRBJ2-1
d_call: TRBD1
v_call: TRBV20-1
clone_size: -
cdr3_nt: TGCAGTGCTAGTTCCGGGACAGACCACAATGAGCAGTTCTTC
cdr3_aa: CSASSGTDHNEQFF

j_call: TRBJ2-7
d_call: -
v_call: TRBV19
clone_size: -
cdr3_nt: TGTGCCAGTAGTATGTGGGGCGAACTCTCCTACGAGCAGTACTTC
cdr3_aa: CASSMWGELSYEQYF

j_call: TRBJ1-5
d_call: TRBD1
v_call: TRBV6-5
clone_size: many
cdr3_nt: TGTGCCAGCAGTTCGGGGGGCAGGGGGAGCAATCAGCCCCAGCATTTT
cdr3_aa: CASSSGGRGSNQPQHF

j_call: TRBJ2-1
d_call: -
v_call: TRBV20-1
clone_size: -
cdr3_nt: TGCAGTGCTAGAAACACAGGCTACAATGAGCAGTTCTTC
cdr3_aa: CSARNTGYNEQFF

j_call: TRBJ2-2
d_call: -
v_call: TRBV14
clone_size: -
cdr3_nt: TGTGCCAGCAGCCAAGACCGCAGGGCTTCCGGGGAGCTGTTTTTT
cdr3_aa: CASSQDRRASGELFF

j_call: TRBJ2-7
d_call: -
v_call: TRBV29-1
clone_size: -
cdr3_nt: TGCAGCGTTGATGTCACCTCAGTCGGGACCGAGCCCTACGAGCAGTACTTC
cdr3_aa: CSVDVTSVGTEPYEQYF

j_call: TRBJ1-4
d_call: -
v_call: TRBV6-5
clone_size: -
cdr3_nt: TGTGCCAGCAGTGCCGTCGGGGGGGCTAATGAAAAACTGTTTTTT
cdr3_aa: CASSAVGGANEKLFF

j_call: TRBJ1-5
d_call: -
v_call: TRBV6-5
clone_size: many
cdr3_nt: TGTGCCAGTTCAAGGGGTGGGTATAGCAATCAGCCCCAGCATTTT
cdr3_aa: CASSRGGYSNQPQHF

j_call: TRBJ2-2
d_call: -
v_call: TRBV7-7
clone_size: -
cdr3_nt: TGTGCTAGCAGCACCGGGGGGCATAGGTCGGGGGAGCTGTTTTTT
cdr3_aa: CASSTGGHRSGELFF

j_call: TRBJ2-1
d_call: -
v_call: TRBV10-3
clone_size: many
cdr3_nt: TGTGCCATCAGTGAGTCGTCACCTTTCGATGAGCAGTTCTTC
cdr3_aa: CAISESSPFDEQFF

j_call: TRBJ1-5
d_call: TRBD1
v_call: TRBV19
clone_size: -
cdr3_nt: TGTGCCAGCAGTGCCACCGAACAGGGGTATAGCAATCAGCCCCAGCCTTTT
cdr3_aa: CASSATEQGYSNQPQPF

j_call: TRBJ1-5
d_call: TRBD1
v_call: TRBV20-1
clone_size: -
cdr3_nt: TGCAGTGCTAACCCCGGGACAGGGTACAATCAGCCCCAGCATTTT
cdr3_aa: CSANPGTGYNQPQHF

j_call: TRBJ2-5
d_call: -
v_call: TRBV7-3
clone_size: -
cdr3_nt: TGTGCCAGCAGCCCATCGGCGGGCGAGACCCAGTACTTC
cdr3_aa: CASSPSAGETQYF

j_call: TRBJ2-5
d_call: TRBD2
v_call: TRBV7-9
clone_size: -
cdr3_nt: TGTGCCAGCAGCGCGGGGACTAGCGGGGGGAACCAAGAGACCCAGTACTTC
cdr3_aa: CASSAGTSGGNQETQYF

j_call: TRBJ2-6
d_call: TRBD1
v_call: TRBV7-4
clone_size: -
cdr3_nt: TGTGCCAGCAGCGCCCGGGACAGGGAAATTTCTGGGGCCAACGTCCTGACTTTC
cdr3_aa: CASSARDREISGANVLTF

j_call: TRBJ2-1
d_call: -
v_call: TRBV20-1
clone_size: many
cdr3_nt: TGCAGTGCCCCACTACCCGGGTCCCCCTACAATGAGCAGTTCTTC
cdr3_aa: CSAPLPGSPYNEQFF

j_call: TRBJ1-5
d_call: -
v_call: TRBV24-1
clone_size: -
cdr3_nt: TGTGCCACCAGTGATCGCGCGGGGGGCGATTTT
cdr3_aa: CATSDRAGGDF

j_call: TRBJ1-5
d_call: -
v_call: TRBV19
clone_size: many
cdr3_nt: TGTGCCAGTATTGACTTTTATAGCAATCAGCCCCAGCATTTT
cdr3_aa: CASIDFYSNQPQHF

j_call: TRBJ2-1
d_call: -
v_call: TRBV27
clone_size: few
cdr3_nt: TGTGCCAGCAGTTTATCGGGCAGGGTACGCTACAATGAGCAGTTCTTC
cdr3_aa: CASSLSGRVRYNEQFF

j_call: TRBJ2-7
d_call: TRBD1
v_call: TRBV20-1
clone_size: many
cdr3_nt: TGCAGTGCCATAGGACAGGAAGATTACGAGCAGTACTTC
cdr3_aa: CSAIGQEDYEQYF

j_call: TRBJ2-5
d_call: -
v_call: TRBV11-3
clone_size: many
cdr3_nt: TGTGCCAGCAGCTTAAGCGGTACAACGTACCAAGAGACCCAGTACTTC
cdr3_aa: CASSLSGTTYQETQYF

j_call: TRBJ2-7
d_call: TRBD1
v_call: TRBV6-1
clone_size: -
cdr3_nt: TGTGCCACCACGGGACAGGGTACCCACGAGCAGTACTTC
cdr3_aa: CATTGQGTHEQYF